The T cell receptor (beta chain) described here comes from a study of T-cell memory formation after mild COVID-19. Study-wide findings and caveats: There was a balanced CD4/CD8 profile in clones contracting day 15 to 85, and later expanders leaned CD4+.

About this clonotype: What it binds is not known. This clone may be a read error of a much larger clone one base away. Without the conserved terminal phenylalanine or tryptophan, this CDR3 likely stems from a read error.

TCRdb re-called the 5' RACE reads through MiXCR, storing one row per CDR3 protein. The profile covers approximately 300,000 distinct CDR3 sequences, with roughly 21% appearing a single time and roughly 20% taken by the ten largest. CDR3 size: 10 residues. From germline, CDR1 is LNHDA and CDR2 SQIVND (reference sequence). Trimming shortened V by 7 bases and J by 7 bases, and 7 bases separated the two germline ends. Sample: PBMCs or a T cell subset sorted from them (not recorded which). The chain uses TRBV19 and TRBJ1-2; D not certain. The source of this sequence is a man aged 18 to 35 who had mild COVID-19 (a few samples of this study predate the infection). Cell type and time point are not known. CDR3 DNA sequence: TGTGCCAGTAAGGGAGGTGGCTACACCTTA. Residues: CASKGGGYTL.